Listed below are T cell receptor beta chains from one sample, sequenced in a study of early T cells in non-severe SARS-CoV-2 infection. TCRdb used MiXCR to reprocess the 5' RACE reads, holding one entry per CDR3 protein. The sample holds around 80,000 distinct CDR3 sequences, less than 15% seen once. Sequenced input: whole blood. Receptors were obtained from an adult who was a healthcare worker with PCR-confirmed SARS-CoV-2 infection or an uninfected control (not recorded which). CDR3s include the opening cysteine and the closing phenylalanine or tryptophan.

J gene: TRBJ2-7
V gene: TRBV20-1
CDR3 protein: CSGARDPYEQYF

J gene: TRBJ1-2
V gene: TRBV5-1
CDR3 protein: CASRSQGTNYGYTF

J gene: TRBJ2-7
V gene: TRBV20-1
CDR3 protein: CSASNRWSSYEQYF

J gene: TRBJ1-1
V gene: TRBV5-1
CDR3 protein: CASSLSGGQGIWNTEAFF

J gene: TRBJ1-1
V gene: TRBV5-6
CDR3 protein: CASSAILVSEAFF

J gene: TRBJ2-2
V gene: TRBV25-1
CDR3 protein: CASSEGISELFF

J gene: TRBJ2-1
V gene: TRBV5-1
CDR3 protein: CASSPAPKGGYNEQFF

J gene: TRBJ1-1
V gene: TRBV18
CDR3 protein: CASSPRDRAPFF

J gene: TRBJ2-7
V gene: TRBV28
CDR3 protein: CASSISSGTYYEQYF

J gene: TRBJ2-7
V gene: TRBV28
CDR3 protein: CASSFWGLSSYEQYF

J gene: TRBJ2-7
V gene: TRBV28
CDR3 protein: CASSTGSYEQYF

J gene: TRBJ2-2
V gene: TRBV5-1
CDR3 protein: CASTLWQGGIGELFF

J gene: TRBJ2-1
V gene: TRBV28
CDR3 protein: CASSEGGSSYNEQFF

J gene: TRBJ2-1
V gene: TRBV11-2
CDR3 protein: CASSSYAEQFF

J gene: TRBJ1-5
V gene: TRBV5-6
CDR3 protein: CASSFSGLRGQPQHF

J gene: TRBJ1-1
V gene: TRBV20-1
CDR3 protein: CSARRPGTEAFF

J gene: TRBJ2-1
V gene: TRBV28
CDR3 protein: CASSWDSQPYNEQFF

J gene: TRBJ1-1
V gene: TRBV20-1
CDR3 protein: CSARPRAGSKAEAFF

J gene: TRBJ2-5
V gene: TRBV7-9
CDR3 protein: CASSLHGGLQETQYF

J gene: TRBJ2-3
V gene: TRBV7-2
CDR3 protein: CASRFNTDTQYF

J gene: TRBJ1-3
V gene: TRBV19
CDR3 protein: CASSPDRGGGNTIYF

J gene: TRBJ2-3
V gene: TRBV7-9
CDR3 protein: CASSPPDTQYF

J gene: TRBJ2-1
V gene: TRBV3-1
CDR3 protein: CASSSRLAHTYNEQFF

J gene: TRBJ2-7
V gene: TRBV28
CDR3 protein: CASRTGLAAYEQYF

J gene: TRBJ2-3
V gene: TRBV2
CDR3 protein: CASGQGYTDTQYF